This T cell receptor beta chain was sequenced in a study of T-cell reconstitution after alpha-beta-depleted transplantation in children. For TCRbeta, the library was prepared with unique molecular identifiers. MiXCR was run by TCRdb on the PCR reads, yielding one entry per CDR3 protein. The data hold about 500,000 distinct CDR3 sequences, with 30% to 35% observed a single time. This CDR3 is built from 17 residues. CDR1 GTSNPN and CDR2 SVGIG come from the germline V gene (reference sequence). The V and J ends lost 0 bases and 2 bases respectively, with 20 bases between them. The chain combines TRBV30 with TRBJ2-7, with TRBD2 as a possible D gene (5 bases). The clonotype originates from a human donor who donated a stem cell graft to a child with aplastic anemia. The material was PBMCs from the stem cell graft donor, obtained from the stem cell graft. Here the CDR3 reads CAWSVWAKGDKAYEQYF. DNA of the CDR3: TGTGCCTGGAGTGTGTGGGCGAAGGGAGACAAGGCCTACGAGCAGTACTTC.